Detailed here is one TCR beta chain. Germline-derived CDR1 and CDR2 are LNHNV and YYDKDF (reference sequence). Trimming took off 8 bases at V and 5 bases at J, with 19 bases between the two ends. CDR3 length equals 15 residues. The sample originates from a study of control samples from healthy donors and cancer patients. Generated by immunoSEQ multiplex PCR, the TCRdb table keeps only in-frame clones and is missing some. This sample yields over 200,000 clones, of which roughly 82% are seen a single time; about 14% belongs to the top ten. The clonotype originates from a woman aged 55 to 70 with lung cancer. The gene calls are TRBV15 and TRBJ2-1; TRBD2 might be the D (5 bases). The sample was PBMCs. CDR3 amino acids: CATSLGVGVDNEQFF. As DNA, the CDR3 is TGTGCCACCTCACTTGGTGTGGGAGTCGACAATGAGCAGTTCTTC.